This TCR beta chain came from a study of shared clonotypes between healthy human individuals. Clones were sequenced by immunoSEQ multiplex PCR, and TCRdb holds only the in-frame ones, with some missing. Among about 1,900,000 clones listed, about 94% were seen once. CDR3 size: 16 residues. CDR1 MDHEN and CDR2 SYDVKM come from the germline V gene. Trimming took 6 bases from V and 0 from J, leaving 14 bases between them. CD45RO-negative CD8 cells positively selected for CCR7 made up the naive population, which excluded terminally differentiated effector memory CD45RA+ cells. V usage is TRBV28 and J usage is TRBJ2-2; no reliable D call. Specimen: naive CD8+ T cells sorted from blood. The sequence came from a man between 18 and 35 years old in good health. The CDR3: CASRSASPANTGELFF. The CDR3 nucleotides read TGTGCCAGCAGGAGTGCCAGTCCAGCGAACACCGGGGAGCTGTTTTTT.